Listed here are 21 T cell receptor beta chains from one sample, sequenced in a study of blood T cells in healthy people across ages. Together with a sample-barcoded 5' primer, a J-beta primer mix was included in a second PCR lasting about 7 to 11 cycles. TCRdb passed the 5' RACE reads through MiXCR, listing each CDR3 protein once. The sample records some 640,000 distinct CDR3 sequences, approximately 49% being singletons. The sequencing sample was made of blood. All receptors derive from a woman aged 55-69 years in good health.

This clonotype was counted only a few times. This chain connects TRBV7-9 to TRBJ2-5; D is undetermined. V shed 3 bases and J shed 0 bases, with 17 bases lying between them. Germline CDR1 reads SEHNR; CDR2 reads FQNEAQ (reference sequence). The CDR3 has 17 amino acids. CDR3 sequence (DNA): TGTGCCAGCAGCTTGGGTCTCGTGCGGTTAAACCAAGAGACCCAGTACTTC. Translated: CASSLGLVRLNQETQYF. The complete variable domain, with remaining parts taken from reference TRBV7-9 and TRBJ2-5, reads DTGVSQNPRHKITKRGQNVTFRCDPISEHNRLYWYRQTLGQGPEFLTYFQNEAQLEKSRLLSDRFSAERPKGSFSTLEIQRTEQGDSAMYLCASSLGLVRLNQETQYFGPGTRLLVL.

This clonotype was picked up a small number of times. CDR3 nucleotides: TGTGCCAGCAGTGAATCGGGACAGGGGGCTCACGAGCAGTACTTC. This codes for CASSESGQGAHEQYF. This rearrangement joins TRBV25-1 to TRBJ2-7; 12 positions match TRBD1. There are 15 residues in the CDR3. Germline loops: CDR1 MGHDK, CDR2 SYGVNS. J gave up 5 bases and V 1 base, and 3 bases lay outside the gene matches.

This sequence joins TRBV3-1 and TRBJ2-7; 7 positions match TRBD1. V shed 0 bases and J 5 bases; nucleotides not matched to a gene: 13. Per germline, CDR1 LGHDT and CDR2 YNNKEL (reference sequence). The CDR3 sequence is 17 residues long. The CDR3 spells CASSQDLGVRGKNEQYF. In nucleotides, the CDR3 is TGTGCCAGCAGCCAAGATCTTGGTGTCAGGGGGAAGAACGAGCAGTACTTC.

The V call is TRBV20-1, the J call TRBJ2-4; 9 bases align to TRBD2. Germline-derived CDR1 and CDR2 are DFQATT and SNEGSKA (reference sequence). The CDR3 consists of 19 residues. The trim removed 1 base at V and 13 bases at J, leaving 26 bases unmatched. The CDR3: CSARAVPRLAESSYNEQYF. CDR3 nucleotides: TGCAGTGCTAGAGCAGTACCGAGACTAGCGGAAAGCTCCTACAATGAGCAGTACTTC.

A note on this clonotype: A much larger clone lies a single base off, so this may be a read error. This chain uses TRBV5-6 with TRBJ1-2; D is possibly TRBD1 (6 bases). The ends were cut back, 2 bases at V and 4 bases at J, with 9 bases in the middle. The CDR3 is 13 residues long. Germline CDR1 and CDR2: SGHDT and YYEEEE. The CDR3: CASSFGQTYGYTF. As DNA, the CDR3 is TGTGCCAGCAGCTTCGGACAGACCTATGGCTACACCTTC.

The CDR3 loop reads CSVEGREGPQETQYF. CDR3 nucleotides: TGCAGCGTTGAGGGGCGGGAGGGCCCCCAAGAGACCCAGTACTTC. V usage is TRBV29-1 and J usage is TRBJ2-5; 9 nucleotides align to TRBD2. The CDR3 extends over 15 amino acids. Looked up from germline, CDR1 is SQVTM and CDR2 is ANQGSEA. Trimming cost V 3 bases and J 1 base; bases outside gene matches: 6.

The CDR3 nucleotides read TGCAGTGCTGGACCAGCTAGGTCAGGGGAGACCCAGTACTTC. It encodes CSAGPARSGETQYF. The V gene is TRBV20-1, the J gene TRBJ2-7, with a weak D call TRBD1 (5 bases). The J call is doubtful: the DNA matches TRBJ2-5 better. CDR1 is DFQATT and CDR2 is SNEGSKA in the germline V gene (reference sequence). The CDR3 has 14 residues.

The rearrangement links TRBV4-3 to TRBJ2-1, with D unresolved. The V end lost 3 bases, the J end lost 10 bases, and 10 bases lay between the germline ends. This CDR3 is 12 amino acids long. Germline values: CDR1 LGHNA, CDR2 YSLEER. CDR3 residues: CASSQEVGEQFF. DNA of the CDR3: TGCGCCAGCAGCCAGGAAGTGGGCGAGCAGTTCTTC.

CDR3 sequence reads: CASSLEQFYEQYF. The CDR3 DNA follows: TGTGCCAGCAGCTTAGAACAATTCTACGAGCAGTACTTC. The chain employs TRBV7-2 and TRBJ2-5; D remains ambiguous. The end of the DNA fits TRBJ2-7 better, so the J call may be wrong. This CDR3 contains 13 residues. Germline values: CDR1 SGHTA, CDR2 FQGNSA.

This chain links TRBV25-1 with TRBJ2-1; D may be TRBD2 (6 bases). V lost 3 bases to trimming and J lost 4 bases, with 13 bases between them. The CDR3 loop spans 15 amino acids. Germline loops: CDR1 MGHDK, CDR2 SYGVNS. The CDR3 here is CASSEAVAVYNEQFF. The CDR3 DNA follows: TGTGCCAGCAGTGAGGCGGTAGCGGTTTACAATGAGCAGTTCTTC. Supplemented by reference TRBV25-1 and TRBJ2-1, the full variable domain reads EADIYQTPRYLVIGTGKKITLECSQTMGHDKMYWYQQDPGMELHLIHYSYGVNSTEKGDLSSESTVSRIRTEHFPLTLESARPSHTSQYLCASSEAVAVYNEQFFGPGTRLTVL.

This clonotype was counted a few times. The rearrangement uses TRBV5-1 and TRBJ2-5; tentative D call: TRBD2 (5 bases). The CDR3 length is 16 residues. In germline, CDR1 is SGHRS, CDR2 YFSETQ. The ends were cut back, 4 bases at V and 2 bases at J, with 18 bases in the middle. The CDR3 sequence is CASSAQKGREQETQYF. The DNA for the CDR3 is TGCGCCAGCAGCGCCCAGAAAGGGAGAGAACAAGAGACCCAGTACTTC.

The CDR3 here is CSASRDITTNEQFF. The CDR3 DNA is TGCAGTGCCAGCCGGGACATTACTACAAATGAGCAGTTCTTC. The rearrangement joins TRBV20-1 to TRBJ2-1; possibly TRBD1 for D (6 bases). The CDR3 totals 14 residues. CDR1 and CDR2 (germline): DFQATT, SNEGSKA (reference sequence). V gave up 6 bases and J gave up 7 bases, with 19 bases separating them.

V gene TRBV28 combines with J gene TRBJ2-7; 10 bases map to TRBD2. The V gene's germline CDR1 is MDHEN and CDR2 SYDVKM. The V gene end was trimmed by 2 bases and the J gene end by 5 bases; junction bases not matched to a gene: 15. The CDR3 spans 18 residues. The DNA of the CDR3 is TGTGCCAGCAGTTTAGTCGCGGGACTAGCGACGAGAGGCCACGAGCAGTACTTC. Residues: CASSLVAGLATRGHEQYF.

This rearrangement joins TRBV4-3 to TRBJ2-3; 9 nucleotides align to TRBD1. Germline V gives CDR1 LGHNA, CDR2 YSLEER. CDR3 size: 14 residues. Trimming took 3 bases from V and 4 from J; bases not matched to a gene: 2. For the CDR3, the DNA is TGCGCCAGCAGCCACCGGACAGGGGCAGATACGCAGTATTTT. It translates to CASSHRTGADTQYF.

V is TRBV29-1 and J is TRBJ2-3; D call uncertain. V dropped 2 bases and J dropped 6 bases, with 3 bases sitting between them. The CDR3 is made up of 10 amino acids. Germline-derived CDR1 and CDR2 are SQVTM and ANQGSEA. The CDR3 DNA reads as TGCAGCGTTGAACGCGATACGCAGTATTTT. It is translated as CSVERDTQYF.

This clonotype was detected many times. V and J are TRBV7-8 and TRBJ2-4, with D perhaps assigned TRBD1 or TRBD2 (5 bases each). The CDR3 consists of 15 residues. Germline CDR1 and CDR2: SGHVS and FQNEAQ. V was pared by 5 bases and J by 0 bases, with 11 bases between. The CDR3 protein is CASSKPGTAKNIQYF. CDR3 bases: TGTGCCAGCAGCAAACCCGGGACAGCCAAAAACATTCAGTACTTC.

In this sample, this clonotype turned up a few times. This sequence joins TRBV29-1 and TRBJ2-6; 7 bases line up with TRBD1. The CDR3 spans 16 residues. Germline V CDR1 and CDR2: SQVTM, ANQGSEA. V shed 6 bases, J shed 4 bases, and the junction held 12 bases outside the gene matches. The DNA for the CDR3 is TGCAGCGTGACAGGGACAGACGTTCCAGGGGCCAACGTCCTGACTTTC. Translating it yields CSVTGTDVPGANVLTF.

Details on this clonotype: A read error may explain this, as a much larger clone is one base away. Written as DNA, the CDR3 is TGTGCCAGCACCTTGGGACTAGCTGCCGACGAGCAGTACTTC. It is translated as CASTLGLAADEQYF. The chain employs TRBV6-2 or TRBV6-3 and TRBJ2-7; 9 positions agree with TRBD2. This CDR3 region has 14 residues. The germline V gene has CDR1 MNHEY and CDR2 SVGEGT. V gave up 7 bases and J gave up 5 bases; unmatched junction bases: 9.

This clonotype showed up many times. The chain has TRBV7-2 and TRBJ2-3; 10 positions agree with TRBD2. The germline V gene encodes CDR1 SGHTA and CDR2 FQGNSA. Trimming took 0 bases from V and 5 from J; bases not matched to a gene: 5. CDR3 length: 16 amino acids. The CDR3 loop reads CASSLAGLAAGDTQYF. In nucleotides, the CDR3 is TGTGCCAGCAGCTTAGCCGGACTAGCGGCGGGAGATACGCAGTATTTT.

The chain combines TRBV29-1 with TRBJ2-1, with 12 bases fitting TRBD2. The trim removed 6 bases at V and 11 bases at J, leaving 8 bases unmatched. CDR1 is SQVTM and CDR2 is ANQGSEA in the germline V gene. CDR3 length: 13 amino acids. The CDR3 DNA is TGCAGCGTCCGACTAGCGGGAGAGGGTAAGCAGTTCTTC. Protein product: CSVRLAGEGKQFF.

The chain is built from TRBV20-1 and TRBJ1-1, with TRBD1 identical over 11 bases. CDR1 DFQATT and CDR2 SNEGSKA come from the germline V gene (reference sequence). The CDR3 spans 14 residues. J lost 5 bases, V lost 3 bases, and 5 bases had no gene match. The CDR3, as DNA: TGCAGTGCTAGTTGGGACAGGGGGGGGACTGAAGCTTTCTTT. Its translation is CSASWDRGGTEAFF.